This T cell receptor (beta chain) was recorded in a study of lymphopenia after photon versus proton radiotherapy. General observations from the study: Better survival with proton therapy was suggested as possible, not demonstrated. Under photons, naive T cells and diversity fell while effector/memory populations rose. Larger post-nadir TCR diversity loss correlated inversely with survival in deceased patients. After the lymphocyte nadir, photon-treated repertoires showed oligoclonal expansion, especially of CD8+ Temra cells.

Comment on this clone: The antigen remains undetermined.

Assay used: immunoSEQ multiplex PCR; TCRdb lists only in-frame clones, some missing. The sample has around 59,000 clones; about 81% are singletons. Germline V lookup: CDR1 LNHDA, CDR2 SQIVND (reference sequence). Deletions cut 3 bases from V and 3 bases from J, with 6 bases between. CDR3 length: 13 residues. This clonotype was obtained from a man aged 55-75 years with pancreatic cancer. This specimen consisted of peripheral blood, obtained from a patient treated with proton-based radiotherapy. The chain carries TRBV19 and TRBJ1-5, with D possibly matching TRBD1 (5 bases). CDR3 residues: CASSMTVNQPQHF. For the CDR3, the DNA is TGTGCCAGTAGTATGACAGTCAATCAGCCCCAGCATTTT.